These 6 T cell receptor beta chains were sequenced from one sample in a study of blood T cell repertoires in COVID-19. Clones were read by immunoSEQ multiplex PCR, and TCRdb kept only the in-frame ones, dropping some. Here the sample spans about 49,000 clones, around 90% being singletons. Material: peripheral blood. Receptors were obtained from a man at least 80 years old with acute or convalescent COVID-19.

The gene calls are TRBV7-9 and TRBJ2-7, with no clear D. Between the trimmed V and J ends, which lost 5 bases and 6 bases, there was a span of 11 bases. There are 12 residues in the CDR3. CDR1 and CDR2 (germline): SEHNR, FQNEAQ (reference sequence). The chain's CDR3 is CASSTSRPEQYF. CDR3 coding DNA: TGTGCCAGCAGCACCAGTCGTCCCGAGCAGTACTTC. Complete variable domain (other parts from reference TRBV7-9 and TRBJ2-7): DTGVSQNPRHKITKRGQNVTFRCDPISEHNRLYWYRQTLGQGPEFLTYFQNEAQLEKSRLLSDRFSAERPKGSFSTLEIQRTEQGDSAMYLCASSTSRPEQYFGPGTRLTVT.

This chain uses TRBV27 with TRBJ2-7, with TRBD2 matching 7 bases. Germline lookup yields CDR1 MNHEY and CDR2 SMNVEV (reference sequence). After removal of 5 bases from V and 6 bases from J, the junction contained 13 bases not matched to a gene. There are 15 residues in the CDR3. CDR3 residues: CASSPGRPPGGEQYF. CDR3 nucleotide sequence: TGTGCCAGCAGTCCCGGTAGGCCACCGGGGGGCGAGCAGTACTTC.

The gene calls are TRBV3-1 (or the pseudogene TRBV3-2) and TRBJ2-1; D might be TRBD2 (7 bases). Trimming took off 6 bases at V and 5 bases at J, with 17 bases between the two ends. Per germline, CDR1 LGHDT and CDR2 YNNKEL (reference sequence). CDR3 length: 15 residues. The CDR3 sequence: CASSQGGGQNNEQFF. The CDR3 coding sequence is TGTGCCAGCAGTCAGGGCGGGGGCCAGAACAATGAGCAGTTCTTC.

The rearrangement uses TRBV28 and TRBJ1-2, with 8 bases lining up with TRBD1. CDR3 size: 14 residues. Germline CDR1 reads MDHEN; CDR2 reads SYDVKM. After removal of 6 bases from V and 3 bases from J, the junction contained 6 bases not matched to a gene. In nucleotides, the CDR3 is TGTGCCAGCAGGCAGCAGGGGGCTCACTATGGCTACACCTTC. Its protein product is CASRQQGAHYGYTF.

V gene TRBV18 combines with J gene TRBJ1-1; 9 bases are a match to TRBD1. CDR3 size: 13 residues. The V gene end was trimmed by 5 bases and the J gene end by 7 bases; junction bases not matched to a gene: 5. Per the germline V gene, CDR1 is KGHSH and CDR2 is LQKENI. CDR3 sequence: CASSVQGAGEAFF. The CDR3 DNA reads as TGTGCCAGCTCAGTACAGGGGGCAGGTGAAGCTTTCTTT.

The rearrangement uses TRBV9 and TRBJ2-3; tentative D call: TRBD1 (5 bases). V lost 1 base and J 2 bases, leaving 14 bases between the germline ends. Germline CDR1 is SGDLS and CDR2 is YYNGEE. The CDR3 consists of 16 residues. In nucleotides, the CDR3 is TGTGCCAGCAGCGTATTAACAGGCCTGAACACAGATACGCAGTATTTT. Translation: CASSVLTGLNTDTQYF.